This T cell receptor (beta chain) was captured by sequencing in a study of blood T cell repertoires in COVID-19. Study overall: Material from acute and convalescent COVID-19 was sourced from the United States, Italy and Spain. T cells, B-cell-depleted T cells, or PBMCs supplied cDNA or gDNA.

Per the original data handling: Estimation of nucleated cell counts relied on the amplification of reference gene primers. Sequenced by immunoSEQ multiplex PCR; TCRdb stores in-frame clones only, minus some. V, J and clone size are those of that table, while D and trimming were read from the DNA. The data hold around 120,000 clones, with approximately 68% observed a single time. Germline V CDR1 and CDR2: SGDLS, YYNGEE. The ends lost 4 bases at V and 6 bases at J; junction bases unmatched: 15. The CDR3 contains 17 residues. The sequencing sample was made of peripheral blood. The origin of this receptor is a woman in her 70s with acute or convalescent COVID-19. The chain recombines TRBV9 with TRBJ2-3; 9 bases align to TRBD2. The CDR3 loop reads CASSPRGISGGKDTQYF. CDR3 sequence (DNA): TGTGCCAGCAGCCCAAGAGGGATTAGCGGGGGTAAGGATACGCAGTATTTT.